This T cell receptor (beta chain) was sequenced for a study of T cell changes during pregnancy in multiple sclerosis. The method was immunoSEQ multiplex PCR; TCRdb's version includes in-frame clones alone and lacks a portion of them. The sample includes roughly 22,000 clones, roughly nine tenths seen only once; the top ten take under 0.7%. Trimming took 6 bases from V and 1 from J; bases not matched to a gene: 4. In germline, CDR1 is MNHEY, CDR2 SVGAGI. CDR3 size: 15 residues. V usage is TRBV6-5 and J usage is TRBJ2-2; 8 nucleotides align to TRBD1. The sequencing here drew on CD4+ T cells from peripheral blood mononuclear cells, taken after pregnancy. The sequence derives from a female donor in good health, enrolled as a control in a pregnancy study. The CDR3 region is CASSRGQENTGELFF. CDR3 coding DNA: TGTGCCAGCAGCCGGGGACAGGAGAACACCGGGGAGCTGTTTTTT.